This TCR beta chain emerged from a study of blood T cells in healthy people across ages. The use of a sample-barcoded 5' primer and a J-beta primer mix characterized a second PCR of about 7 to 12 cycles. Each sample yielded at least 2.5 million CDR3-containing paired-end reads. TCRdb used MiXCR to reprocess the 5' RACE reads, holding one entry per CDR3 protein. The sample carries about 1.6 million distinct CDR3 sequences, about 31% recorded once. The sample holds a few counts of this clonotype. Samples had at least 7 million PBMCs isolated from them. This TCR was sampled from a woman aged 25 to 39 in good health. Sequenced: blood.

The CDR3 loop is CSVPSGRLSSYNEQFF. The CDR3 bases are TGCAGTGTGCCTAGCGGGCGCCTTAGCTCCTACAATGAGCAGTTCTTC. The V gene is TRBV20-1, the J gene TRBJ2-1, with TRBD2 identical over 8 bases. CDR1 and CDR2 from the germline V gene are DFQATT and SNEGSKA (reference sequence). The CDR3 spans 16 residues. The V segment lost 7 bases and the J segment 0 bases; nucleotides outside the gene matches: 11.